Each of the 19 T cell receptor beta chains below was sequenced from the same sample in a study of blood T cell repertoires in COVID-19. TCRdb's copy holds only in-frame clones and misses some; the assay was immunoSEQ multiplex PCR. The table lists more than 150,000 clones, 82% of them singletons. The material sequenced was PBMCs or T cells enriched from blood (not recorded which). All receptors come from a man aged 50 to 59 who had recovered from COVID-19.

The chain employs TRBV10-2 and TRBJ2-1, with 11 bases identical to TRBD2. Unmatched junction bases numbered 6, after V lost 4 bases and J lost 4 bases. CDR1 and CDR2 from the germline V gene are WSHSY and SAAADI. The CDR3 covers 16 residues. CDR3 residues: CASSAATSGTYNEQFF. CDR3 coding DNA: TGCGCCAGCAGTGCAGCGACTAGCGGGACTTACAATGAGCAGTTCTTC.

The CDR3 reads CASSLSGTHNEKLFF. CDR3 in DNA: TGTGCCAGCAGCTTATCCGGGACACATAATGAAAAACTGTTTTTT. The chain carries TRBV5-6 and TRBJ1-4; TRBD1 might be the D (6 bases). Germline V gene lookup returns CDR1 SGHDT and CDR2 YYEEEE. The CDR3 sequence is 15 residues long. Between the trimmed V and J ends, which lost 2 bases and 4 bases, there was a span of 12 bases.

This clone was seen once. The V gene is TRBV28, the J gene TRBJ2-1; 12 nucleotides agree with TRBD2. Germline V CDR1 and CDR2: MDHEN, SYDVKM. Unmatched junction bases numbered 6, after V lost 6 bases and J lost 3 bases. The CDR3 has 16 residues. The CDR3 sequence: CASSLLGLAGYNEQFF. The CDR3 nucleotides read TGTGCCAGCAGCCTCTTGGGACTAGCGGGCTACAATGAGCAGTTCTTC.

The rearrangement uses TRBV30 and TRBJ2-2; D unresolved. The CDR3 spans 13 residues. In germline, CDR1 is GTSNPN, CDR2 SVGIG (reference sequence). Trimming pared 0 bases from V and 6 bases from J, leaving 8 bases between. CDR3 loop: CAWSVLRAGELFF. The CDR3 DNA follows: TGTGCCTGGAGTGTACTCCGGGCCGGGGAGCTGTTTTTT.

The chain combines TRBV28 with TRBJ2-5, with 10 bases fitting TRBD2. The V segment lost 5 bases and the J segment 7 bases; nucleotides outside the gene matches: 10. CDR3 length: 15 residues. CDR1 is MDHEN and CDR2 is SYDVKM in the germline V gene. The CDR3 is CASSPQLAGLVTQYF. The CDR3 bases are TGTGCCAGCAGTCCACAACTAGCGGGATTGGTGACCCAGTACTTC.

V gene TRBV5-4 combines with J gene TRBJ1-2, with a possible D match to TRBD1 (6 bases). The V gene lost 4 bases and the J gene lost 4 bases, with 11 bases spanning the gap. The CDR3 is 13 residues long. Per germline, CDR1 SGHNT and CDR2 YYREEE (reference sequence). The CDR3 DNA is TGTGCCAGCAGCGCCGGACAGCTCTATGGCTACACCTTC. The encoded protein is CASSAGQLYGYTF.

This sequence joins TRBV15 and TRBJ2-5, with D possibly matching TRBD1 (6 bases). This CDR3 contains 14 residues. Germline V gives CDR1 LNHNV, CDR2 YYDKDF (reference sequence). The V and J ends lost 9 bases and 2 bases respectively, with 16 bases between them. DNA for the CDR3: TGTGCCACGGGGATAGGGACATTTCAAGAGACCCAGTACTTC. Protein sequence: CATGIGTFQETQYF.

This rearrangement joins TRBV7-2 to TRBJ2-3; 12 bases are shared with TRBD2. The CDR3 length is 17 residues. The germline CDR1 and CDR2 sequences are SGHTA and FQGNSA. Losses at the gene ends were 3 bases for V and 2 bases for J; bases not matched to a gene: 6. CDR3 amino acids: CASSFSGTSGYTDTQYF. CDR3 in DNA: TGTGCCAGCAGCTTTAGTGGGACTAGCGGGTACACAGATACGCAGTATTTT.

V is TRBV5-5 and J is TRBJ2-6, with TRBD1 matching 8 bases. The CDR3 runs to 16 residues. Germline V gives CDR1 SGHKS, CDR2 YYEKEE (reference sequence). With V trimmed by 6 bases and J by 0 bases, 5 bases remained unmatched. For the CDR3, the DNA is TGTGCCAGCATCCGGGACAGGCTCTCTGGGGCCAACGTCCTGACTTTC. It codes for CASIRDRLSGANVLTF. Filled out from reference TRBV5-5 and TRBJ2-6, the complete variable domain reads DAGVTQSPTHLIKTRGQQVTLRCSPISGHKSVSWYQQVLGQGPQFIFQYYEKEERGRGNFPDRFSARQFPNYSSELNVNALLLGDSALYLCASIRDRLSGANVLTFGAGSRLTVL.

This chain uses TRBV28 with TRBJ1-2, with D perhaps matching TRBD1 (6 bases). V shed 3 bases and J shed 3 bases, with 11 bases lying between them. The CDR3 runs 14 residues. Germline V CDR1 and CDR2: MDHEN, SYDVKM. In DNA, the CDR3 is TGTGCCAGCAGTTTCAGGGGTTGGGACTATGGCTACACCTTC. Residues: CASSFRGWDYGYTF.

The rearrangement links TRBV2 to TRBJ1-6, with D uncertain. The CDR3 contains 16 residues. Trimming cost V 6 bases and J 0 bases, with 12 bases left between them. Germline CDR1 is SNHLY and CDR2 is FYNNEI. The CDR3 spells CASRPTRSSYNSPLHF. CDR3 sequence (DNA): TGTGCCAGCAGGCCAACCCGGAGCTCCTATAATTCACCCCTCCACTTT. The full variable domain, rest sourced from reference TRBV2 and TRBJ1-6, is EPEVTQTPSHQVTQMGQEVILRCVPISNHLYFYWYRQILGQKVEFLVSFYNNEISEKSEIFDDQFSVERPDGSNFTLKIRSTKLEDSAMYFCASRPTRSSYNSPLHFGNGTRLTVT.

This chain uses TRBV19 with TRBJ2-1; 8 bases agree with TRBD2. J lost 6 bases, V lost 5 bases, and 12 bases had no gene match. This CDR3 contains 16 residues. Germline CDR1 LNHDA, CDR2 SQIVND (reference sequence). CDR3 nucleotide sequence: TGTGCCAGTAGTCCCCCTGAATTAGCGGGAATCAATGAGCAGTTCTTC. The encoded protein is CASSPPELAGINEQFF.

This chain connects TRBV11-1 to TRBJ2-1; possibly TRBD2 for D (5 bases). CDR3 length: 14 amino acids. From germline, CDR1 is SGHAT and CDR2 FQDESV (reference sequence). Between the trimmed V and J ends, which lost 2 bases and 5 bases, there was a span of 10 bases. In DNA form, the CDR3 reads TGTGCCAGCAGCTTAAGGCAGACTAACAATGAGCAGTTCTTC. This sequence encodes CASSLRQTNNEQFF.

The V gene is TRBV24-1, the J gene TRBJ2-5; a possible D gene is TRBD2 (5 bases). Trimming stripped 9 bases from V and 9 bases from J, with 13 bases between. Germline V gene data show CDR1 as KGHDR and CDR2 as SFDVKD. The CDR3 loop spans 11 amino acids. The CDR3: CATGPLGAQYF. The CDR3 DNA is TGTGCCACCGGACCCCTCGGGGCCCAGTACTTC.

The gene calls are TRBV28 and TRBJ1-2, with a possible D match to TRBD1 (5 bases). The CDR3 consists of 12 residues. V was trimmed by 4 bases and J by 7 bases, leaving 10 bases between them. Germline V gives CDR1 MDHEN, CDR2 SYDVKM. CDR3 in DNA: TGTGCCAGCAGTTCATCAGGGATTGGCTACACCTTC. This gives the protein CASSSSGIGYTF.

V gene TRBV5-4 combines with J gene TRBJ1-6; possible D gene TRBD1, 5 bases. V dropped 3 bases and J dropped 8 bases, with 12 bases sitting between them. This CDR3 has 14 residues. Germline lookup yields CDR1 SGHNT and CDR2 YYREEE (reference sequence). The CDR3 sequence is CASSSSAGDSPLHF. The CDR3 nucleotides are TGTGCCAGCAGCTCCTCGGCGGGGGATTCACCCCTCCACTTT.

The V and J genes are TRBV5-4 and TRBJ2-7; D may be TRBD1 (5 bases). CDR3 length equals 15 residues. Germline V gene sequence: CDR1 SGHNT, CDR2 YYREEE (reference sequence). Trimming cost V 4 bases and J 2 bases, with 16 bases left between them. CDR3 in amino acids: CASSRGVRGAYEQYF. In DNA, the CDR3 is TGTGCCAGCAGCCGAGGAGTAAGGGGCGCCTACGAGCAGTACTTC.

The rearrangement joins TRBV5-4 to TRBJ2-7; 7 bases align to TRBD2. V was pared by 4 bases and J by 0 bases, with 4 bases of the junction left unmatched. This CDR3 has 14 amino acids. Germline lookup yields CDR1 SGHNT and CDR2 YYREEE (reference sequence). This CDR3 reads CASSLGGVSYEQYF. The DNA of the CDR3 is TGTGCCAGCAGCCTGGGGGGGGTCTCCTACGAGCAGTACTTC.

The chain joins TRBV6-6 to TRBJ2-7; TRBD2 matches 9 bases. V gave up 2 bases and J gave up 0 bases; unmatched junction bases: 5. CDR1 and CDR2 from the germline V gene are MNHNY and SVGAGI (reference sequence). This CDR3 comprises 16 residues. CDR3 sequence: CASSYRLAVYSYEQYF. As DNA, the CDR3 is TGTGCCAGCAGTTACCGACTAGCGGTCTACTCCTACGAGCAGTACTTC.